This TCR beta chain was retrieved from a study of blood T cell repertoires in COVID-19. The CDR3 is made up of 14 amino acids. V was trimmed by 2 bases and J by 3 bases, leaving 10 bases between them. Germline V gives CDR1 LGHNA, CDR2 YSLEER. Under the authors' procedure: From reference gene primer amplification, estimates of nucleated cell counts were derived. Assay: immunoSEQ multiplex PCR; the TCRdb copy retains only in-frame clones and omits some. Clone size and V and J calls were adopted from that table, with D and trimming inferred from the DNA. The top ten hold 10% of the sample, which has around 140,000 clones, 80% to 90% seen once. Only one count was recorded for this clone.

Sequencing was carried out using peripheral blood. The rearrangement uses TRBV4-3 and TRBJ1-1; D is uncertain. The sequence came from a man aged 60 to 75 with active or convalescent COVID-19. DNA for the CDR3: TGCGCCAGCAGCCAACAGGCGGGCCACACTGAAGCTTTCTTT. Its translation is CASSQQAGHTEAFF.